This TCR beta chain is from a study of T cell repertoires in cytomegalovirus infection. About the research overall: Epitope selection comprised recently identified HLA-C-restricted CMV epitopes and well-studied HLA-B-restricted CMV epitopes. In public TCR beta signatures, there were indications of both CMV infection and matching HLA type. General study results and limits: The study identified carriers of CMV plus the relevant HLA from cumulative public TCR beta family frequency.

The V end was cut by 5 bases, the J end by 1 base, with 20 bases between. Germline V gene lookup returns CDR1 SGHAT and CDR2 FQNNGV. CDR3 length equals 17 residues. In the case of this clonotype: The antigen is unknown.

MiXCR was run by TCRdb on the reads, yielding one entry per CDR3 protein. The sample carries nearly 700,000 distinct CDR3 sequences, around a third recorded once. The chain joins TRBV11-2 to TRBJ1-2, with D maybe TRBD1 (6 bases). Sequencing was performed on cultured PBMCs, taken from culture after CMV antigen stimulation. This TCR was recovered from a human donor in good health (CMV status not recorded). Some clones in this sample may be carry-over from other donors' samples. The CDR3 nucleotides are TGTGCCAGCAGCCCATTGTCGGACAGTTATTTTAACTATGGCTACACCTTC. Translated: CASSPLSDSYFNYGYTF.